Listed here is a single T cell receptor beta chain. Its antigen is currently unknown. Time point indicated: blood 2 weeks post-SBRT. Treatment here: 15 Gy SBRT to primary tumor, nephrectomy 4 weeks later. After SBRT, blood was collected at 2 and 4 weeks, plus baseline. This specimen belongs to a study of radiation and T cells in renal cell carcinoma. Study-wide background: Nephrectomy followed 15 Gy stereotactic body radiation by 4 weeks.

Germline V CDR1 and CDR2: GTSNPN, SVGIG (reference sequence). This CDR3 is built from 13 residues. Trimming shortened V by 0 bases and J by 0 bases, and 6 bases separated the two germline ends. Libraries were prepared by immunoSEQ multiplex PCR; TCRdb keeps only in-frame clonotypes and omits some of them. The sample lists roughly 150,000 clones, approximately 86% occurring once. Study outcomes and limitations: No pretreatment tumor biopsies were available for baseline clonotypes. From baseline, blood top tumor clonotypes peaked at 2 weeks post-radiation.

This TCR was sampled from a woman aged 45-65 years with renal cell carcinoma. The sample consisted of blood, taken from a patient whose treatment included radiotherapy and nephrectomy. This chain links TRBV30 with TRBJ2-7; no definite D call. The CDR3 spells CAWSVGHSYEQYF. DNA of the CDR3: TGTGCCTGGAGTGTTGGCCACTCCTACGAGCAGTACTTC.